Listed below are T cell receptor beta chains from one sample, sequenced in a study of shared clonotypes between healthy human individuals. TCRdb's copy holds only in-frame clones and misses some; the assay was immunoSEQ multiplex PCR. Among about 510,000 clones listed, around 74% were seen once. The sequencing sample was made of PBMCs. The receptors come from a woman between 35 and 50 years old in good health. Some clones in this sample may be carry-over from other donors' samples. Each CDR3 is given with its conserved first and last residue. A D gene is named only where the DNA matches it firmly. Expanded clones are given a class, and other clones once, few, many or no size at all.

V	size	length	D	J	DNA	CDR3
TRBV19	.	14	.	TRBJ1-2	TGTGCCAGTAGTAGTACACCGGCGGGCTATGGCTACACCTTC	CASSSTPAGYGYTF
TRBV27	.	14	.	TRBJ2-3	TGTGCCAGCAGTGGGGAGACCTTCACAGATACGCAGTATTTT	CASSGETFTDTQYF
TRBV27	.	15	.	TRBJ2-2	TGTGCCTCCAAGGGGAAAAGCGAGAACACCGGGGAGCTGTTTTTT	CASKGKSENTGELFF
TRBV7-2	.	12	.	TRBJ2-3	TGTGCCAGCAGCCACCGCACAGATACGCAGTATTTT	CASSHRTDTQYF
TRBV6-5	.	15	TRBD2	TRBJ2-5	TGTGCCAGCAGACCGGGACTAGGAGGCCAAGAGACCCAGTACTTC	CASRPGLGGQETQYF
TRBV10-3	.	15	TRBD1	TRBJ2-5	TGTGCCATCAGTGAGTCTGGGACAGAGGAAGAGACCCAGTACTTC	CAISESGTEEETQYF
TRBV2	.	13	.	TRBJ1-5	TGTGCCAGCATGGGAGACAGTTTTCAGCCCCAGCATTTT	CASMGDSFQPQHF
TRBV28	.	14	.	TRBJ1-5	TGTGCCAGCAGTTTATCCCAGGGATTCCAGCCCCAGCATTTT	CASSLSQGFQPQHF
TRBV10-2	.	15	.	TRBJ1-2	TGCGCCAGCAGTGACTCACGATTCTCTCGGGCTGGCTACACCTTC	CASSDSRFSRAGYTF
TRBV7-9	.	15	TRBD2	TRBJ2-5	TGTGCCAGCAGCTTAGCGGCTAGCGGGATTGAGACCCAGTACTTC	CASSLAASGIETQYF
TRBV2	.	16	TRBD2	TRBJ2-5	TGTGCCAGCAGTGAACTTCTAGCGGTTGGTCCTGGGACCCAGTACTTC	CASSELLAVGPGTQYF
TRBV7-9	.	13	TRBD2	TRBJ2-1	TGTGCCAGCAGCGGACTAGTCTTGTATGAGCAGTTCTTC	CASSGLVLYEQFF
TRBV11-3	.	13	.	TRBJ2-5	TGTGCCAGCAGCAAGGACTACTTAGGGACCCAGTACTTC	CASSKDYLGTQYF
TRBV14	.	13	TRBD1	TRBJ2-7	TGTGCCAGCAGTCCGGACAGGCCCTACGAGCAGTACTTC	CASSPDRPYEQYF
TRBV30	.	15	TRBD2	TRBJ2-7	TGTGCCTGGAGCCCCGGACTAGCGGGAGGGATTGGGCAGTACTTC	CAWSPGLAGGIGQYF
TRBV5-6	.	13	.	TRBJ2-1	TGTGCCAGCAGCTTGGTCCAGTACAATGAGCAGTTCTTC	CASSLVQYNEQFF
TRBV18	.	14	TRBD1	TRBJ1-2	TGTGCCAGCTCACCAGGGACAGGGGACTATGGCTACACCTTC	CASSPGTGDYGYTF
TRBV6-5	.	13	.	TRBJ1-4	TGTGCCAGCACCCCCAGTACTAATGAAAAACTGTTTTTT	CASTPSTNEKLFF
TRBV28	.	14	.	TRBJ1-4	TGTGCCAGCAGTTTAGACGGAACTAATGAAAAACTGTTTTTT	CASSLDGTNEKLFF
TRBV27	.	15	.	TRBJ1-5	TGTGCCAGCAGTTTGACAGTCAATAGCAATCAGCCCCAGCATTTT	CASSLTVNSNQPQHF
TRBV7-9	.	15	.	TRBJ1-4	TGTGCCAGCAGCTTAGGGGTCAGAACTAATGAAAAACTGTTTTTT	CASSLGVRTNEKLFF
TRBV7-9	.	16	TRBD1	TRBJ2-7	TGTGCCAGCAGCCTCCGGGACAGGGGTCTGGCCTACGAGCAGTACTTC	CASSLRDRGLAYEQYF
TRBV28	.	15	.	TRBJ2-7	TGTGCCAGCAGAGTCAGTCTAACGCGGTCCTACGAGCAGTACTTC	CASRVSLTRSYEQYF
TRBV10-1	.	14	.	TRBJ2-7	TGCGCCAGCAGTGAGTCTGGACAATACTACGAGCAGTACTTC	CASSESGQYYEQYF
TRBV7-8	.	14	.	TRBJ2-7	TGTGCCAGCAGCCCGGGACGAGCGTCCTACGAGCAGTACTTC	CASSPGRASYEQYF
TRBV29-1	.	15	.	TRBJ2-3	TGCAGCGTTGAAGAGACCGGCATTTTCACAGATACGCAGTATTTT	CSVEETGIFTDTQYF
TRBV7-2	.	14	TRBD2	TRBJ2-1	TGTGCCAGCAGCTCGTTGGGACTAGCGGGTGAGCAGTTCTTC	CASSSLGLAGEQFF
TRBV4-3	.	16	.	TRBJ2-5	TGCGCCAGCAGCCAAGATATGAGGACACGGATAGAGACCCAGTACTTC	CASSQDMRTRIETQYF
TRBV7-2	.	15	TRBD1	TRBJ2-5	TGTGCCAGCAGCTCGGGACAGGGGGCGCAAGAGACCCAGTACTTC	CASSSGQGAQETQYF
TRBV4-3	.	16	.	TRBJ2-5	TGCGCCAGCAGCCAACAGGGGAGGGGTCTAGCTGGGACCCAGTACTTC	CASSQQGRGLAGTQYF
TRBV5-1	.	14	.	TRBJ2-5	TGCGCCAGCAGCTTGACAGGGTATCAAGAGACCCAGTACTTC	CASSLTGYQETQYF
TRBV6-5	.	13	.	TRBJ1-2	TGTGCCAGCAGTGTCAGTCCTAACTATGGCTACACCTTC	CASSVSPNYGYTF
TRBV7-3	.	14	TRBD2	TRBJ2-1	TGTGCCAGCAGCAAATCCGGGACTAGCGGGTCTCAGTTCTTC	CASSKSGTSGSQFF
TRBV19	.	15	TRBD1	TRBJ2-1	TGTGCCAGTATCCAGGGACAGGGGTCCTACAATGAGCAGTTCTTC	CASIQGQGSYNEQFF
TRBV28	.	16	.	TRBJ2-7	TGTGCCAGCAGTTTATGGGCTTACAGGGCCCCCTACGAGCAGTACTTC	CASSLWAYRAPYEQYF
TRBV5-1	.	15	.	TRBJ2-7	TGCGCCAGCAGCTTGGATGGGGGGTCAACCGGCGAGCAGTACTTC	CASSLDGGSTGEQYF
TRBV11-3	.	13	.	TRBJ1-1	TGTGCCAGCAGCTTCGAGACAACAACTGAAGCTTTCTTT	CASSFETTTEAFF
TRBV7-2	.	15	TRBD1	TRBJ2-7	TGTGCCAGCAGCCCAGGGGGCTCCAAGTACTACGAGCAGTACTTC	CASSPGGSKYYEQYF
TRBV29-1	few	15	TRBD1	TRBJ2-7	TGCAGCGTTACGCCAATACAGGGGGCGCTTGACGAGCAGTACTTC	CSVTPIQGALDEQYF
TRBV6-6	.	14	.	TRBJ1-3	TGTGCCAGCAGCGACAGGACGGATGGAAACACCATATATTTT	CASSDRTDGNTIYF
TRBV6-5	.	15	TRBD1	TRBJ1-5	TGTGCCAGCAGAAAGGGACAGGGTAGGGGACAGCCCCAGCATTTT	CASRKGQGRGQPQHF
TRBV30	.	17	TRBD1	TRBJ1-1	TGTGCCGCAATCATTAGGAGACAGGGCTGGCGTGACACTGAAGCTTTCTTT	CAAIIRRQGWRDTEAFF
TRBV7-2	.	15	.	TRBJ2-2	TGTGCCAGCAGCTCTCCCGGGGCAGGGACCGGGGAGCTGTTTTTT	CASSSPGAGTGELFF
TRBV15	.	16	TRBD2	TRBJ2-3	TGTGCCACCAGCAGTTTCCCGGGACTAGCGGCAGATACGCAGTATTTT	CATSSFPGLAADTQYF
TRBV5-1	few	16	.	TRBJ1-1	TGCGCCAGCAGCCTTACCGGGACCATCTTGAACACTGAAGCTTTCTTT	CASSLTGTILNTEAFF
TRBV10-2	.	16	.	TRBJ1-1	TGCGCCTCATTTGGAGGCGAGGGAATAGCGAACACTGAAGCTTTCTTT	CASFGGEGIANTEAFF
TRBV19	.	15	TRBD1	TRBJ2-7	TGTGCCAGTAGTAGGTGGACAGGCGGTTCCTACGAGCAGTACTTC	CASSRWTGGSYEQYF